This T cell receptor beta chain was identified in a study of spatial heterogeneity in lung cancer. Study background: From matched bulk RNA-seq came a T cell module score, which showed a strong correlation with TCR transcript counts in tumor regions. Study results and caveats: Tumors with more nonsynonymous mutations had more expanded intratumoral alpha and beta TCRs.

The CDR3 has 11 residues. Per germline, CDR1 SGHVS and CDR2 FNYEAQ. Trimming stripped 0 bases from V and 4 bases from J, with 0 bases between. Notes on this clonotype: Its target is unknown. A library prepared for alpha chains yielded this beta chain as an off-target read; its size is of little meaning.

Time point: sample taken at primary tumor resection. The study tagged each TCR cDNA molecule with a unique molecular identifier. TCRdb itself ran the 5' RACE reads through MiXCR, one entry per CDR3 protein. In the table there are 4,500 to 7,000 distinct CDR3 sequences, more than 4% of which are singletons. This receptor was identified in a male donor with early-stage non-small cell lung cancer. The sequences come from lung tumor tissue, collected at surgery. The rearrangement links TRBV7-6 to TRBJ2-5; D remains unclear. This chain's CDR3 is CASSLAETQYF. The CDR3 DNA sequence: TGTGCCAGCAGCTTAGCAGAGACCCAGTACTTC.